This entry lists 29 T cell receptor beta chains sequenced from one sample in a study of response to subunit inactivated influenza vaccine. One entry per CDR3 protein results from TCRdb running MiXCR on the RT-PCR reads. Among 530,000 or so distinct CDR3 sequences listed, about 15% were seen once. The starting material was PBMCs from blood, obtained 11 to 12 days after vaccination. These receptors came from a man in his fifties who received an inactivated influenza vaccine.

This clonotype occurred a few times. J is TRBJ1-5 and V is TRBV12-3 or TRBV12-4, with D perhaps TRBD1 (6 bases). The CDR3 extends over 15 amino acids. V lost 2 bases and J lost 3, with 11 bases in between. The DNA of the CDR3 is TGTGCCAGCAGTTTAACCGGGACACTCAATCAGCCCCAGCATTTT. This encodes CASSLTGTLNQPQHF.

This clonotype has ten or more counts. This chain uses TRBV5-1 with TRBJ1-2; 8 positions agree with TRBD1. Germline V gene data show CDR1 as SGHRS and CDR2 as YFSETQ. There are 14 residues in the CDR3. The V and J ends lost 4 bases and 2 bases, in that order; junction bases with no gene match: 4. CDR3 DNA sequence: TGCGCCAGCAGCGGAGGACAGGGAAACTATGGCTACACCTTC. It encodes CASSGGQGNYGYTF.

This clonotype showed up many times. V and J are TRBV20-1 and TRBJ1-2; D is possibly TRBD1 (6 bases). This CDR3 has 14 residues. Germline V lookup: CDR1 DFQATT, CDR2 SNEGSKA (reference sequence). Trimming took off 0 bases at V and 9 bases at J, with 17 bases between the two ends. The CDR3 DNA is TGCAGTGCTAGAGATGTGAGGGGGTCAGAGAGCTACACCTTC. Its protein is CSARDVRGSESYTF.

The chain recombines TRBV12-3 or TRBV12-4 with TRBJ2-6, with D perhaps assigned TRBD1 or TRBD2 (5 bases each). V was shortened by 2 bases and J by 0 bases, with 14 bases between the two germline ends. This CDR3 has 18 residues. The CDR3 loop reads CASSLSGRPLSGANVLTF. CDR3 coding DNA: TGTGCCAGCAGTTTATCGGGGCGGCCCCTCTCTGGGGCCAACGTCCTGACTTTC.

This chain joins TRBV12-3 or TRBV12-4 and TRBJ1-2; no firm D call. This CDR3 is built from 14 residues. Trimming pared 4 bases from V and 6 bases from J, leaving 15 bases between. CDR3 sequence: CASSWGSTMDGYTF. In DNA form, the CDR3 reads TGTGCCAGCAGTTGGGGTTCCACCATGGATGGCTACACCTTC.

The V gene is TRBV7-2, the J gene TRBJ2-2, with a weak D call TRBD2 (5 bases). CDR1 SGHTA and CDR2 FQGNSA come from the germline V gene. The CDR3 extends over 16 amino acids. V dropped 2 bases and J dropped 4 bases, with 14 bases sitting between them. CDR3 DNA sequence: TGTGCCAGCAGCTTATGGGGAGTAGCGACCACCGGGGAGCTGTTTTTT. Translated, it gives CASSLWGVATTGELFF.

The table lists this clonotype with a few counts. The chain carries TRBV27 and TRBJ2-4; D perhaps matches TRBD1 (6 bases). CDR1 and CDR2 from the germline V gene are MNHEY and SMNVEV (reference sequence). V shed 2 bases and J shed 0 bases, with 8 bases lying between them. There are 15 residues in the CDR3. The CDR3 sequence: CASSLTGRAKNIQYF. CDR3 DNA: TGTGCCAGCAGTTTAACAGGGCGAGCCAAAAACATTCAGTACTTC.

There are a few counts of this clonotype. This chain links TRBV5-1 with TRBJ2-1; 9 nucleotides align to TRBD2. Germline values: CDR1 SGHRS, CDR2 YFSETQ. The trim removed 4 bases at V and 3 bases at J, leaving 8 bases unmatched. The CDR3 is 16 residues long. The CDR3 loop is CASSIWRTSVYNEQFF. As DNA, the CDR3 is TGCGCCAGCAGCATCTGGAGGACTAGCGTCTACAATGAGCAGTTCTTC.

This clonotype was observed a few times. The CDR3 protein is CASSVGDRAYEQYF. CDR3 in DNA: TGTGCCAGCAGCGTAGGAGACAGGGCCTACGAGCAGTACTTC. The chain uses TRBV9 and TRBJ2-7, with 7 nucleotides matching TRBD1. Germline CDR1 is SGDLS and CDR2 is YYNGEE. The CDR3 covers 14 residues. Unmatched junction bases numbered 2, after V lost 0 bases and J lost 2 bases.

In its sample, this clonotype was seen a few times. The chain carries TRBV5-1 and TRBJ2-1; D ambiguous. Trimming stripped 6 bases from V and 3 bases from J, with 10 bases between. In germline, CDR1 is SGHRS, CDR2 YFSETQ. This CDR3 comprises 13 residues. CDR3 in amino acids: CASNGDFYNEQFF. The CDR3, as DNA: TGCGCCAGCAACGGTGATTTCTACAATGAGCAGTTCTTC.

J is TRBJ1-4 and V is TRBV6-1; unclear D gene. Trimming pared 8 bases from V and 0 bases from J, leaving 7 bases between. The CDR3 has 13 amino acids. Germline V gene lookup returns CDR1 MNHNS and CDR2 SASEGT. The chain's CDR3 is CASRASTNEKLFF. The CDR3 DNA is TGTGCCAGCCGAGCGTCAACTAATGAAAAACTGTTTTTT.

There are a few counts of this clonotype. The rearrangement uses TRBV6-2 or TRBV6-3 and TRBJ1-1; the D is unclear. In germline, CDR1 is MNHEY, CDR2 SVGEGT. Trimming left V 2 bases short and J 8 bases short, with 9 bases between. The CDR3 contains 12 residues. Written as DNA, the CDR3 is TGTGCCAGCAGTTACGTTCGAACAGAAGCTTTCTTT. It encodes CASSYVRTEAFF.

V is TRBV6-2 or TRBV6-3 and J is TRBJ2-1, with 7 bases matching TRBD2. The germline CDR1 and CDR2 sequences are MNHEY and SVGEGT. The V gene end was trimmed by 0 bases and the J gene end by 0 bases; junction bases not matched to a gene: 5. There are 17 residues in the CDR3. CDR3 DNA: TGTGCCAGCAGTTACTCGATATCGGGGGGCTCCTACAATGAGCAGTTCTTC. It encodes CASSYSISGGSYNEQFF.

This sequence joins TRBV5-1 and TRBJ2-3, with TRBD2 matching 8 bases. CDR1 SGHRS and CDR2 YFSETQ come from the germline V gene. With 3 bases clipped from V and 4 bases from J, the junction kept 10 bases outside the gene matches. This CDR3 has 16 residues. CDR3 amino acids: CASSSFSGIAADTQYF. The CDR3 bases are TGCGCCAGCAGCTCCTTTAGCGGGATTGCCGCAGATACGCAGTATTTT.

This clonotype was found a few times. In DNA form, the CDR3 reads TGTGCCAGCTCTAAACTCCGGGACAGGATGACCTACGAGCAGTACTTC. Protein product: CASSKLRDRMTYEQYF. The chain employs TRBV27 and TRBJ2-7; 8 bases align to TRBD1. The V gene end was trimmed by 8 bases and the J gene end by 2 bases; junction bases not matched to a gene: 14. The germline gives CDR1 MNHEY, CDR2 SMNVEV (reference sequence). This CDR3 is built from 16 residues.

This clonotype was seen more than once but under ten times. The CDR3 nucleotides are TGTGCCAGCAGTGAGACTTTAGATACGCAGTATTTT. It translates to CASSETLDTQYF. The chain uses TRBV28 and TRBJ2-3; D unclear. The CDR3 is 12 residues long. Trimming pared 5 bases from V and 5 bases from J, leaving 8 bases between. Germline V CDR1 and CDR2: MDHEN, SYDVKM.

This clonotype was detected many times. This rearrangement joins TRBV3-1 to TRBJ2-1; 7 bases align to TRBD2. The germline CDR1 and CDR2 sequences are LGHDT and YNNKEL (reference sequence). The length of the CDR3 is 14 residues. The V gene end was trimmed by 1 base and the J gene end by 9 bases; junction bases not matched to a gene: 6. As DNA, the CDR3 is TGTGCCAGCAGCCAAGCCGGACTAGTTAGTGAGCAGTTCTTC. Protein product: CASSQAGLVSEQFF.

In its sample, this clonotype was seen a few times. The V call is TRBV6-1, the J call TRBJ1-5; 8 nucleotides line up with TRBD1. The CDR3 runs to 13 residues. V lost 6 bases to trimming and J lost 6 bases; unmatched junction nucleotides: 4. CDR1 MNHNS and CDR2 SASEGT come from the germline V gene. Written as DNA, the CDR3 is TGTGCCAGCAGACAGGGGGACCGTCAGCCCCAGCATTTT. Its protein product is CASRQGDRQPQHF.

The CDR3 sequence is CASSLAGTTYEQYF. CDR3 nucleotides: TGTGCCAGCAGCTTAGCGGGCACCACCTACGAGCAGTACTTC. This rearrangement joins TRBV7-2 to TRBJ2-7; no firm D call. Deletions cut 0 bases from V and 2 bases from J, with 8 bases between. Germline CDR1 is SGHTA and CDR2 is FQGNSA. This CDR3 is 14 amino acids long.

The chain has TRBV20-1 and TRBJ2-1; 9 bases map to TRBD2. CDR1 is DFQATT and CDR2 is SNEGSKA in the germline V gene (reference sequence). The CDR3 is made up of 13 amino acids. With V trimmed by 6 bases and J by 4 bases, 4 bases remained unmatched. CDR3 amino acids: CSAPLAGYNEQFF. CDR3 sequence (DNA): TGCAGTGCCCCCCTAGCGGGGTACAATGAGCAGTTCTTC.

V is TRBV7-2 and J is TRBJ2-2; D may correspond to TRBD1 or TRBD2 (5 bases each). This CDR3 is 15 amino acids long. CDR1 and CDR2 from the germline V gene are SGHTA and FQGNSA. V was shortened by 3 bases and J by 7 bases, with 15 bases between the two germline ends. The DNA of the CDR3 is TGTGCCAGCAGCTTTGCTGGGACCGTGGGCGGGGAGCTGTTTTTT. Its translation is CASSFAGTVGGELFF.

The rearrangement links TRBV7-2 to TRBJ2-2; unclear D gene. The V and J ends lost 5 bases and 7 bases respectively, with 11 bases between them. CDR3 length: 13 amino acids. Germline V CDR1 and CDR2: SGHTA, FQGNSA. This CDR3 is CASSPPFFGELFF. CDR3 sequence (DNA): TGTGCCAGCAGCCCCCCTTTTTTCGGGGAGCTGTTTTTT. The entire variable domain, with the rest obtained from reference TRBV7-2 and TRBJ2-2, is as follows: GAGVSQSPSNKVTEKGKDVELRCDPISGHTALYWYRQSLGQGLEFLIYFQGNSAPDKSGLPSDRFSAERTGGSVSTLTIQRTQQEDSAVYLCASSPPFFGELFFGEGSRLTVL.

This clonotype was detected only a few times. V is TRBV4-3 and J is TRBJ2-3, with unresolved D. Deletions cut 1 base from V and 1 base from J, with 6 bases between. The CDR3 length is 14 residues. Germline CDR1 LGHNA, CDR2 YSLEER. The CDR3 DNA follows: TGCGCCAGCAGCCAAGTCCAGGGCACAGATACGCAGTATTTT. Translating it yields CASSQVQGTDTQYF.

The chain couples TRBV20-1 to TRBJ1-1; 8 positions agree with TRBD1. V gave up 0 bases and J gave up 5 bases; unmatched junction bases: 5. Germline CDR1 and CDR2: DFQATT and SNEGSKA (reference sequence). The CDR3 covers 14 residues. The chain's CDR3 is CSARDRGRRTEAFF. The DNA of the CDR3 is TGCAGTGCTAGAGACAGGGGGCGCCGGACTGAAGCTTTCTTT.

The rearrangement joins TRBV9 to TRBJ2-5; 7 bases agree with TRBD1. V lost 4 bases and J lost 2; bases outside the gene matches: 5. The V gene's germline CDR1 is SGDLS and CDR2 YYNGEE. The CDR3 consists of 14 residues. The CDR3 nucleotides read TGTGCCAGCAGCAAAGGGACAGATCAAGAGACCCAGTACTTC. This codes for CASSKGTDQETQYF.

In its sample, this clonotype was seen a few times. This chain uses TRBV20-1 with TRBJ2-1, with 10 bases lining up with TRBD1. There are 14 residues in the CDR3. J gave up 10 bases and V 6 bases, and 12 bases lay outside the gene matches. Germline V lookup: CDR1 DFQATT, CDR2 SNEGSKA (reference sequence). The CDR3 loop is CSAPDRGNLREQFF. In DNA, the CDR3 is TGCAGTGCCCCGGACAGGGGGAACCTTAGAGAGCAGTTCTTC.

This chain connects TRBV7-8 to TRBJ2-1; 8 bases are a match to TRBD2. Germline CDR1 SGHVS, CDR2 FQNEAQ. Germline trimming cut 1 base from V and 2 bases from J; bases unmatched to any gene: 7. The CDR3 consists of 17 residues. CDR3 DNA: TGTGCCAGCAGCTTAGGCGGGGGGCAGTATCCCTACAATGAGCAGTTCTTC. It yields the protein CASSLGGGQYPYNEQFF.

This clonotype was counted a few times. The chain combines TRBV6-5 with TRBJ1-4, with 9 bases lining up with TRBD1. This CDR3 is 15 amino acids long. Trimming at V came to 2 bases and at J to 4 bases, leaving 2 bases not matched to a gene. From germline, CDR1 is MNHEY and CDR2 SVGAGI. The CDR3 loop is CASSYPTGGNEKLFF. The CDR3 nucleotides read TGTGCCAGCAGTTACCCGACAGGGGGTAATGAAAAACTGTTTTTT.

This clonotype was counted between two and nine times. V usage is TRBV6-1 and J usage is TRBJ2-1; D is undetermined. This CDR3 contains 14 residues. Germline V CDR1 and CDR2: MNHNS, SASEGT. The V gene lost 6 bases and the J gene lost 0 bases, with 9 bases spanning the gap. Here the CDR3 DNA reads TGTGCCAGCAGGTCGTGGAGCTCCTACAATGAGCAGTTCTTC. Amino acids: CASRSWSSYNEQFF.